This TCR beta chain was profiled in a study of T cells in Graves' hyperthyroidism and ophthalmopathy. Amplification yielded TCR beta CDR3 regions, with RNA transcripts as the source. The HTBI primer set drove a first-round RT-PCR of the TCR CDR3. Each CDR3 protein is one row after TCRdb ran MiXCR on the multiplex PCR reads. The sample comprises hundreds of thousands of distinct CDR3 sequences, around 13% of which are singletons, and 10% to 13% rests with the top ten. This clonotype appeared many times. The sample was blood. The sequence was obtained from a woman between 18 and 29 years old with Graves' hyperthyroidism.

CDR3 in amino acids: CASSYTRTSGSESAETQYF. For the CDR3, the DNA is TGTGCCAGCAGTTACACCAGGACTAGCGGGAGTGAGAGTGCGGAGACCCAGTACTTC. The chain combines TRBV6-6 with TRBJ2-5, with 13 positions matching TRBD2. The CDR3 is 19 amino acids. Germline V gene sequence: CDR1 MNHNY, CDR2 SVGAGI (reference sequence). J lost 5 bases, V lost 2 bases, and 14 bases had no gene match.